This T cell receptor (beta chain) was found in a study of T cell responses to AZD1222 COVID-19 vaccine. The study's findings and limits: Donors were chiefly white British, with a greater number of females, and clonal diversity was perhaps underestimated. Seropositive at baseline were only six or seven AZD1222 recipients. The CD4 TCRs associated with vaccination extended across spike and predominated at 160-218 and 743-854.

On this clone itself: Antigen unknown.

Second-dose groups at about 4 or about 12 weeks were pooled. The V end was cut by 6 bases, the J end by 7 bases, with 15 bases between. The CDR3 is made up of 13 amino acids. The data were produced by immunoSEQ multiplex PCR, yet TCRdb's version contains in-frame clones alone and is incomplete. The sample consists of more than 100,000 clones, more than 85% of them appearing once. The chain joins TRBV12-3 or TRBV12-4 to TRBJ1-1; D is uncertain. The sequence was collected from an adult who received the AZD1222 COVID-19 vaccine. Sample: peripheral blood, taken 28 days after the second AZD1222 dose. The CDR3, as DNA: TGTGCCAGCAGCCCCGGCCTCGGACTTGAAGCTTTCTTT. Protein product: CASSPGLGLEAFF.